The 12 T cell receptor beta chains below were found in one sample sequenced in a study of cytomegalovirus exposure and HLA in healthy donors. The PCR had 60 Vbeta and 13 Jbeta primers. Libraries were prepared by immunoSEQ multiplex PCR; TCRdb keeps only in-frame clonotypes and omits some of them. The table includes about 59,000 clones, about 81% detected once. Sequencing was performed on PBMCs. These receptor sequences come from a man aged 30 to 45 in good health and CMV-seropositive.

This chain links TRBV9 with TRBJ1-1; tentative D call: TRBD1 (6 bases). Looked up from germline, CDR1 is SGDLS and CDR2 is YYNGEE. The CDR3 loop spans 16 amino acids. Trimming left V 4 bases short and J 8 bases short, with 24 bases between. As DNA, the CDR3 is TGTGCCAGCAGCCCAGCCCCAGGGGAAATTAGGGTAGAAGCTTTCTTT. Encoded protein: CASSPAPGEIRVEAFF.

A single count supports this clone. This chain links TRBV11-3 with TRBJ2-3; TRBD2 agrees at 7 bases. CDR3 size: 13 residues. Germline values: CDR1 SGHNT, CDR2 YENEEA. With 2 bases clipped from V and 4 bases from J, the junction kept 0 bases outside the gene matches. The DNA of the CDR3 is TGTGCCAGCAGCTTACGGGGGGCAGATACGCAGTATTTT. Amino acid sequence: CASSLRGADTQYF.

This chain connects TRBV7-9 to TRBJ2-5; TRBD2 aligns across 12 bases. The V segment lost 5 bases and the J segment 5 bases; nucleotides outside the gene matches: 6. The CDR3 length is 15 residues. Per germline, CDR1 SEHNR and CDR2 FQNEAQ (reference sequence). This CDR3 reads CASSARLAGVETQYF. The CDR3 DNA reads TGTGCCAGCAGCGCGCGACTAGCGGGGGTGGAGACCCAGTACTTC.

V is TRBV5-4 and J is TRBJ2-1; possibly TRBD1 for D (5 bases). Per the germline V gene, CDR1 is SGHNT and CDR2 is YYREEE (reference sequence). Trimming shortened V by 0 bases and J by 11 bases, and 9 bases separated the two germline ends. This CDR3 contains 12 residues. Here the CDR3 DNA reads TGTGCCAGCAGCTTGGCCACGGACAAGCAGTTCTTC. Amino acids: CASSLATDKQFF.

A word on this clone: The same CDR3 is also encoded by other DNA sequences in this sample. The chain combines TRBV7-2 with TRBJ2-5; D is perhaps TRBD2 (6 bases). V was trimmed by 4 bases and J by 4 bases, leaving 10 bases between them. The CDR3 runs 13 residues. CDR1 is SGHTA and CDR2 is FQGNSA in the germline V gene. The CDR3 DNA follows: TGTGCCAGCAGCTCAGGGAGGCGAGAGACCCAGTACTTC. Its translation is CASSSGRRETQYF.

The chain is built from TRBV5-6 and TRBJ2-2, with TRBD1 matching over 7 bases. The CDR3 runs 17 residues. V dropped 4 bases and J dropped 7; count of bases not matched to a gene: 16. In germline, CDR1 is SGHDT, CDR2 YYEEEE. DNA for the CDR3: TGTGCCAGCAGCCTCCCAATGCGACAGGGAAGAAACGGGGAGCTGTTTTTT. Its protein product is CASSLPMRQGRNGELFF.

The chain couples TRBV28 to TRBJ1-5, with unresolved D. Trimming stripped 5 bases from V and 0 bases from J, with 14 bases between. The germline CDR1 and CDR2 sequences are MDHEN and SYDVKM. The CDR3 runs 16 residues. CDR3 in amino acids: CASSISISGSNQPQHF. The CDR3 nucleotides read TGTGCCAGCAGTATCTCCATCTCAGGTAGCAATCAGCCCCAGCATTTT.

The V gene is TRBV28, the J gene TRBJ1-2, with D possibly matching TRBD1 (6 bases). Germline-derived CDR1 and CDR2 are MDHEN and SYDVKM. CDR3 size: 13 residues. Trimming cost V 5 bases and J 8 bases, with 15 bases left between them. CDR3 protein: CASSLRGPWGYTF. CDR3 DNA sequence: TGTGCCAGCAGTCTCAGGGGCCCCTGGGGCTACACCTTC.

CDR3 DNA sequence: TGTGCCAGCAGCGGCCGGGACACCAACACCGGGGAGCTGTTTTTT. Its translation: CASSGRDTNTGELFF. V is TRBV9 and J is TRBJ2-2, with D maybe TRBD1 (6 bases). The CDR3 runs to 15 residues. The V and J ends lost 3 bases and 2 bases respectively, with 11 bases between them. Germline V CDR1 and CDR2: SGDLS, YYNGEE.

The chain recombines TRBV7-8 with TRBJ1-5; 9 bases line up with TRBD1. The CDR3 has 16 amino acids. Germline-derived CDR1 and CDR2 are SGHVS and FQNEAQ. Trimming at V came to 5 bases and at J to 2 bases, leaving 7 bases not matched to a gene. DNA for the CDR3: TGTGCCAGCAGCCCCACAGGGGGCAGGGGCAATCAGCCCCAGCATTTT. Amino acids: CASSPTGGRGNQPQHF.

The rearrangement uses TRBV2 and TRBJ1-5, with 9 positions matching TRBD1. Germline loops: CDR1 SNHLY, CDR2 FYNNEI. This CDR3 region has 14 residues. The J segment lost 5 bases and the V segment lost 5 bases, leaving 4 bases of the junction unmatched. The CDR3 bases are TGTGCCAGCAGTCGAGACAGGGGGGATCAGCCCCAGCATTTT. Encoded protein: CASSRDRGDQPQHF.

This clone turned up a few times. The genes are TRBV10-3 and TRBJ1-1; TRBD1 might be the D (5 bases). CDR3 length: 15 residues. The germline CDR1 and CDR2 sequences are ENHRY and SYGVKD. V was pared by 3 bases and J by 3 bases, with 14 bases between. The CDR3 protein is CAISDKGRGDTEAFF. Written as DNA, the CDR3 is TGTGCCATCAGTGATAAGGGACGGGGGGACACTGAAGCTTTCTTT.